One and the same sample provided the 11 T cell receptor beta chains below, sequenced in a study of blood T cell repertoires in COVID-19. Profiling relied on immunoSEQ multiplex PCR, and the TCRdb table lists in-frame clones only, not all of them. The sample contains hundreds of thousands of clones, roughly nine tenths of which appear only once. Sequencing was performed on PBMCs or T cells enriched from blood (not recorded which). The receptor set was obtained from a woman aged 45 to 65 in a cohort exposed to, infected with or recovered from COVID-19 (not recorded which).

V is TRBV7-8 and J is TRBJ2-3, with D possibly being TRBD2 (6 bases). CDR1 and CDR2 (germline): SGHVS, FQNEAQ. The CDR3 consists of 19 residues. Trimming took 0 bases from V and 0 from J, leaving 19 bases between them. CDR3 in amino acids: CASSLARAGMTSSTDTQYF. The CDR3, as DNA: TGTGCCAGCAGCTTAGCGAGGGCGGGGATGACTTCTAGCACAGATACGCAGTATTTT.

The V call is TRBV4-1, the J call TRBJ2-1; D is possibly TRBD2 (7 bases). Trimming stripped 1 base from V and 4 bases from J, with 17 bases between. From germline, CDR1 is MGHRA and CDR2 YSYEKL. The CDR3 sequence is 17 residues long. CDR3 DNA: TGCGCCAGCAGCCAAGGTTATAGGGGGGGCCCGTACAATGAGCAGTTCTTC. Translated: CASSQGYRGGPYNEQFF.

There are a few counts of this clone. The rearrangement uses TRBV19 and TRBJ2-1; 8 bases agree with TRBD1. Germline CDR1 and CDR2: LNHDA and SQIVND (reference sequence). With 5 bases clipped from V and 3 bases from J, the junction kept 9 bases outside the gene matches. CDR3 length equals 16 residues. CDR3 in amino acids: CASSVNGQGIYNEQFF. CDR3 sequence (DNA): TGTGCCAGTAGTGTCAATGGACAGGGTATCTACAATGAGCAGTTCTTC.

This clone was seen once. The chain employs TRBV5-6 and TRBJ1-2; the D is unclear. V was cut by 3 bases and J by 5 bases, with 23 bases left in between. Per the germline V gene, CDR1 is SGHDT and CDR2 is YYEEEE. The CDR3 consists of 17 residues. CDR3 amino acids: CASSSYGPGTFEYGYTF. The CDR3 DNA sequence: TGTGCCAGCAGCTCCTACGGACCGGGAACGTTCGAATATGGCTACACCTTC. The whole variable domain, remainder taken from reference TRBV5-6 and TRBJ1-2, is DAGVTQSPTHLIKTRGQQVTLRCSPKSGHDTVSWYQQALGQGPQFIFQYYEEEERQRGNFPDRFSGHQFPNYSSELNVNALLLGDSALYLCASSSYGPGTFEYGYTFGSGTRLTVV.

The genes are TRBV6-1 and TRBJ1-5; D gene unclear. Germline CDR1 MNHNS, CDR2 SASEGT. V was trimmed by 2 bases and J by 7 bases, leaving 9 bases between them. CDR3 length: 13 amino acids. The CDR3 is CASSEKARQPQHF. CDR3 nucleotide sequence: TGTGCCAGCAGTGAAAAGGCGCGGCAGCCCCAGCATTTT.

The V and J genes are TRBV19 and TRBJ1-4; tentatively, D is TRBD1 (5 bases). The CDR3 has 14 residues. Trimming pared 6 bases from V and 8 bases from J, leaving 16 bases between. Germline V gene data show CDR1 as LNHDA and CDR2 as SQIVND (reference sequence). The CDR3 is CASSEGPGREKLFF. The CDR3 DNA reads TGTGCCAGTAGCGAGGGACCCGGGAGGGAAAAACTGTTTTTT.

V gene TRBV7-9 combines with J gene TRBJ1-4; 11 bases are shared with TRBD1. The CDR3 sequence is 16 residues long. CDR1 and CDR2 (germline): SEHNR, FQNEAQ (reference sequence). V shed 2 bases, J shed 7 bases, and the junction held 6 bases outside the gene matches. In DNA form, the CDR3 reads TGTGCCAGCAGCTTAATTGCCGGGACAGGGGGTGAAAAACTGTTTTTT. Translated, it gives CASSLIAGTGGEKLFF.

The CDR3 is CAWSSSGSEAFF. CDR3 DNA: TGTGCCTGGAGCAGTTCGGGTAGTGAAGCTTTCTTT. The chain recombines TRBV30 with TRBJ1-1; the D is unclear. The CDR3 is 12 residues long. V was shortened by 3 bases and J by 7 bases, with 12 bases between the two germline ends. Germline V gene lookup returns CDR1 GTSNPN and CDR2 SVGIG (reference sequence). Supplemented by reference TRBV30 and TRBJ1-1, the full variable domain reads SQTIHQWPATLVQPVGSPLSLECTVEGTSNPNLYWYRQAAGRGLQLLFYSVGIGQISSEVPQNLSASRPQDRQFILSSKKLLLSDSGFYLCAWSSSGSEAFFGQGTRLTVV.

Comments on this clone: Other DNA sequences in the same sample also yield this CDR3. The chain carries TRBV4-3 and TRBJ1-3; D gene uncertain. This CDR3 has 13 amino acids. Germline CDR1 is LGHNA and CDR2 is YSLEER. The germline V and J ends were trimmed by 0 bases and 7 bases, with 7 bases remaining between them. The DNA for the CDR3 is TGCGCCAGCAGCCAAGATCGAGGGAACACCATATATTTT. It is translated as CASSQDRGNTIYF.

The CDR3, as DNA: TGTGCCAGCAGCAGCGGACAGGGGGCATATGGAGATACGCAGTATTTT. Amino acid sequence: CASSSGQGAYGDTQYF. The rearrangement uses TRBV7-3 and TRBJ2-3; 11 bases match TRBD1. V trimming: 5 bases; J trimming: 5 bases; junction bases outside the gene matches: 9. The CDR3 totals 16 residues. Looked up from germline, CDR1 is SGHTA and CDR2 is FQGTGA.

This clone appeared once. V gene TRBV5-1 combines with J gene TRBJ2-2; 8 bases line up with TRBD2. CDR3 length: 17 residues. Per the germline V gene, CDR1 is SGHRS and CDR2 is YFSETQ. The J segment lost 0 bases and the V segment lost 0 bases, leaving 4 bases of the junction unmatched. CDR3 in amino acids: CASSLVAGLTNTGELFF. CDR3 nucleotides: TGCGCCAGCAGCTTGGTAGCGGGGTTAACGAACACCGGGGAGCTGTTTTTT. Based on the CDR3 plus reference TRBV5-1 and TRBJ2-2, the full variable domain is KAGVTQTPRYLIKTRGQQVTLSCSPISGHRSVSWYQQTPGQGLQFLFEYFSETQRNKGNFPGRFSGRQFSNSRSEMNVSTLELGDSALYLCASSLVAGLTNTGELFFGEGSRLTVL.